This is a list of T cell receptor beta chains from one sample in a study of molecular identifiers for immune sequencing clone quantification. One entry per CDR3 protein results from TCRdb running MiXCR on the PCR reads. In the table there are some 680,000 distinct CDR3 sequences, 25% of which are singletons. The sequencing input was naive CD8+ T cells from blood, with Jurkat cell RNA spiked in. These receptors were obtained from a human donor in good health. Some libraries in this study had Jurkat cell RNA spiked in. Each CDR3 is given with its conserved first and last residue. Each record gives: V gene, CDR3 protein.

>TRBV4-2
CASSPDRNSNQPQHF
>TRBV27
CASSLRQNYGYTF
>TRBV2
CASKSQVLATGELFF
>TRBV20-1
CSASRDTGANVLTF
>TRBV20-1
CSASEGLAGGPDTQYF
>TRBV11-2
CASSHLAGGGTDTQYF
>TRBV10-3
CAISEPAAEQETQYF
>TRBV4-1
CASSQGALSGTEAFF
>TRBV7-8
CASSLQGFEGYTF
>TRBV6-5
CASSYGFGSETQYF
>TRBV6-2/TRBV6-3
CASSYPDRGRPYEQYF
>TRBV7-9
CASSWTGSSYEQYF
>TRBV2
CASSVTGETDTQYF
>TRBV20-1
CSARDSGGVPPPPDTQYF
>TRBV6-2/TRBV6-3
CASSLDRVNQPQHF
>TRBV19
CASTPTGVYQSQETQYF
>TRBV20-1
CSASGEGRLLDTQYF
>TRBV5-4
CASGSGREGTQYF
>TRBV20-1
CSALDREAPLYEQYF
>TRBV12-3/TRBV12-4
CASSGGQGIFYEQYF
>TRBV7-6
CASGLVGGNEQFF
>TRBV12-3/TRBV12-4
CASSEAGGALGNTIYF
>TRBV9
CASNPTRLATDTQYF
>TRBV19
CATGQGDYGYTF
>TRBV12-3/TRBV12-4
CASSFIPGAAYEQYF
>TRBV27
CASSLSGGPSSYEQYF
>TRBV19
CASSIFGDAGNQPQHF
>TRBV10-3
CAISDEGETQYF
>TRBV6-5
CASSYQNRQAPYEQHF
>TRBV5-4
CASSFGAGGAYEQCF
>TRBV19
CASSMGWGLSEAFF
>TRBV12-3/TRBV12-4
CASSLQGPVEKLFF
>TRBV11-2
CASSSTAASTDTQYF
>TRBV12-3/TRBV12-4
CASSAGYNEQFF
>TRBV3-1
CASSQDLSPLHF
>TRBV5-5
CASSLVLALVMNIQYF
>TRBV4-1
CASSQTSAANTGELFF
>TRBV2
CASSDETYLEKLFF
>TRBV7-2
CASSLLAGKTTDTQYF
>TRBV12-3/TRBV12-4
CASYQRGRQFF
>TRBV3-1
CASSQAVGRENTYNEQFF
>TRBV28
CASSLDLRTSYGYTF
>TRBV30
CAWSVSAYEQCF
>TRBV27
CASKILAGTDTQYF
>TRBV19
CASSMEVSGARDTQYF
>TRBV20-1
CSARTDTTYEQYF
>TRBV2
CASRMTGTVYEEKLFF
>TRBV7-6
CASGRDITDTQYF
>TRBV2
CASLGGAPYEQYF
>TRBV25-1
CACGGLYEQFF
>TRBV4-3
CASSQDRSGVSYGQYF
>TRBV6-5
CASSLRSHIYEQYF
>TRBV6-6
CASSLVIGESQPQHF
>TRBV20-1
CSASGTSGWEQYF
>TRBV4-3
CASSQDRTTVYNEQFF
>TRBV12-3/TRBV12-4
CASSFPDRTNTGELFF
>TRBV19
CASSGTSGSYEQYF
>TRBV27
CASSLSKGDVSYEQYF
>TRBV19
CASRERDRGFYEQYF